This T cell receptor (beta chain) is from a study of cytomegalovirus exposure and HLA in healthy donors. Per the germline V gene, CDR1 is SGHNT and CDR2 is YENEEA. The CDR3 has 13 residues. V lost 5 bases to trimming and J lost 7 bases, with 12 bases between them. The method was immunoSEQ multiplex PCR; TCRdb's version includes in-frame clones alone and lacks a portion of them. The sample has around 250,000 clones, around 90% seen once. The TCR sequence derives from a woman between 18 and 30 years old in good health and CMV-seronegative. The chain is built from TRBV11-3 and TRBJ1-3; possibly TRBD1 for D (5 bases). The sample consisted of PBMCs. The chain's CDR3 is CASSAPGGNTIYF. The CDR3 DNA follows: TGTGCCAGCAGCGCTCCGGGGGGTAACACCATATATTTT. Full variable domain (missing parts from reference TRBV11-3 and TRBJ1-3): EAGVVQSPRYKIIEKKQPVAFWCNPISGHNTLYWYLQNLGQGPELLIRYENEEAVDDSQLPKDRFSAERLKGVDSTLKIQPAELGDSAVYLCASSAPGGNTIYFGEGSWLTVV.